This entry concerns a single T cell receptor beta chain. Its antigen is unidentified. These data are taken from a study of cytomegalovirus exposure and HLA in healthy donors. Study-level points and caveats: As was reported, the HLA-A and HLA-B alleles of most subjects were accurately predicted from TCR beta sequences. CMV serostatus alone was available as immune exposure information. Among TCR beta chains of equal frequency, HLA-associated ones were more clonally expanded in a later analysis. An analysis that was carried out later associated some 17,000 TCR beta sequences with HLA alleles at 0.05 false discovery rate.

PCR was performed using 60 Vbeta and 13 Jbeta primers. The repertoire was sequenced with immunoSEQ multiplex PCR; TCRdb's copy has only in-frame clones and lacks some. This table holds about 140,000 clones, approximately 77% found once. The CDR3 is 14 residues long. The germline V and J ends were trimmed by 7 bases and 5 bases, with 17 bases remaining between them. Germline CDR1 reads SEHNR; CDR2 reads FQNEAQ (reference sequence). This receptor was identified in a woman aged 50 to 60 in good health and CMV-seronegative. Material: PBMCs. The chain employs TRBV7-9 and TRBJ1-2, with D perhaps matching TRBD1 (6 bases). The CDR3: CASTESGGRYGYTF. The CDR3 coding sequence is TGTGCCAGCACCGAAAGTGGGGGCCGATATGGCTACACCTTC.